This T cell receptor beta chain was observed in a study of blood T cell repertoires in COVID-19. CDR1 and CDR2 from the germline V gene are MNHEY and SMNVEV (reference sequence). J lost 0 bases, V lost 3 bases, and 9 bases had no gene match. The CDR3 covers 19 residues. The age range of participants was about 18 to 90 years, with residence in around 22 US areas. Categorization into cohorts depended on clinical history that participants reported. Authors' processing steps: Nucleated cell counts were estimated from reference gene primer amplification. Using immunoSEQ multiplex PCR, the repertoire was profiled, and TCRdb retains in-frame clones only, with some absent. That table gives V, J and clone size, and the DNA gave D and trimming. Among under 300,000 clones, 89% were seen once, and the ten largest hold about 1.8%.

V and J are TRBV27 and TRBJ2-1, with 12 bases fitting TRBD2. The sequenced sample was PBMCs or T cells enriched from blood (not recorded which). The TCR comes from a woman between 40 and 55 years old who had recovered from COVID-19. The CDR3 nucleotides read TGTGCCAGCAGTTTCCTAGCGGGAGGGCCCCTTAGCTCCTACAATGAGCAGTTCTTC. It yields the protein CASSFLAGGPLSSYNEQFF.